The 7 T cell receptor beta chains in this list originate from one sample, sequenced in a study of monozygotic twins with inflammatory bowel disease. TCRdb reprocessed the 5' RACE reads and keeps a single row for each CDR3 protein, giving no DNA. This sample's clone table lists some 150,000 distinct CDR3 sequences. Sequencing input: blood. The source is a human donor with ulcerative colitis or Crohn's disease, or a healthy co-twin of an affected twin (not recorded which).

The chain couples TRBV11-1 to TRBJ2-1; lacking DNA, the TRBD1 call made by TCRdb goes unchecked. The CDR3 consists of 14 residues. Germline V gene data show CDR1 as SGHAT and CDR2 as FQDESV (reference sequence). The CDR3 region is CASSRRGLENEQFF.

The chain joins TRBV9 to TRBJ2-1; as DNA is missing, the TRBD2 call by TCRdb cannot be tested. The V gene's germline CDR1 is SGDLS and CDR2 YYNGEE. CDR3 length: 14 amino acids. CDR3 region: CASSVAGGWNEQFF. The full variable domain, with the rest looked up from reference TRBV9 and TRBJ2-1, is DSGVTQTPKHLITATGQRVTLRCSPRSGDLSVYWYQQSLDQGLQFLIQYYNGEERAKGNILERFSAQQFPDLHSELNLSSLELGDSALYFCASSVAGGWNEQFFGPGTRLTVL.

This chain uses TRBV20-1 with TRBJ2-1; TCRdb names TRBD2, which stays unverified in the absence of DNA. The CDR3 has 14 residues. Looked up from germline, CDR1 is DFQATT and CDR2 is SNEGSKA (reference sequence). CDR3 residues: CSAEGWGANNEQFF.

The V gene is TRBV7-6, the J gene TRBJ2-7; TCRdb calls TRBD1, which cannot be checked without DNA. CDR3 length: 16 residues. The germline gives CDR1 SGHVS, CDR2 FNYEAQ. The CDR3 sequence: CASSPGQASYSYEQYF.

CDR3 amino acids: CASSGGTAPYEQYF. The gene calls are TRBV5-4 and TRBJ2-7; the D call from TCRdb, TRBD1, cannot be confirmed without DNA. Germline CDR1 is SGHNT and CDR2 is YYREEE (reference sequence). The CDR3 sequence is 14 residues long.

The rearrangement links TRBV10-3 to TRBJ2-2; TCRdb gives TRBD1 as the D gene, but with no DNA this cannot be confirmed. The CDR3 length is 15 residues. Germline V gene lookup returns CDR1 ENHRY and CDR2 SYGVKD. The CDR3 protein is CAISERDTNTGELFF.

The chain recombines TRBV19 with TRBJ2-1; TCRdb designates TRBD2, a call that cannot be tested without DNA. Germline CDR1 LNHDA, CDR2 SQIVND (reference sequence). This CDR3 contains 15 residues. The CDR3 reads CASSIGGIIYNEQFF.